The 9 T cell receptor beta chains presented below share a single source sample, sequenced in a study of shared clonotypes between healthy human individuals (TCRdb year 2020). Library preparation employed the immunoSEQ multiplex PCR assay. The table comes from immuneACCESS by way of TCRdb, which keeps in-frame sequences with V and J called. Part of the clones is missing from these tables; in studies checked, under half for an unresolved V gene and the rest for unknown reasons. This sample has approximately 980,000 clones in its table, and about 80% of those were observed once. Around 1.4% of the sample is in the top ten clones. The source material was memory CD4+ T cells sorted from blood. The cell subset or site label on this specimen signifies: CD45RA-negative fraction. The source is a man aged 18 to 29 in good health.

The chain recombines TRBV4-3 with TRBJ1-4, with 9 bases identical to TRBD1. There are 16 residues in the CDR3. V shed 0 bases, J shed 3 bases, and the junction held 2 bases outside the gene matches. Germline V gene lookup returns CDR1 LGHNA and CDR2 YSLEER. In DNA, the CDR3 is TGCGCCAGCAGCCAAGAGTACAGGGGGCCTAATGAAAAACTGTTTTTT. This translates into CASSQEYRGPNEKLFF.

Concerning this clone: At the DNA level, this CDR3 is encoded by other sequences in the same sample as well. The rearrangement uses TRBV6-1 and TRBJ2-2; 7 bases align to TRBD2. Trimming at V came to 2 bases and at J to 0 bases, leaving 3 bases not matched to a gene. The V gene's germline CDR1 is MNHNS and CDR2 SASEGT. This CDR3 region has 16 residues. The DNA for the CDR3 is TGTGCCAGCAGTGAAAGGGCGGGGGCGAACACCGGGGAGCTGTTTTTT. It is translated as CASSERAGANTGELFF.

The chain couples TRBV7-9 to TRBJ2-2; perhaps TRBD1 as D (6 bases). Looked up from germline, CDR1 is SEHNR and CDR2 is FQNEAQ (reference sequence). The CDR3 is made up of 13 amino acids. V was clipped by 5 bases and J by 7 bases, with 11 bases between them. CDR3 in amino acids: CASSRGQIGELFF. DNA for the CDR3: TGTGCCAGCAGCCGTGGACAGATCGGGGAGCTGTTTTTT. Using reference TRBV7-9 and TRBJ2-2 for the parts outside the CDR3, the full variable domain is DTGVSQNPRHKITKRGQNVTFRCDPISEHNRLYWYRQTLGQGPEFLTYFQNEAQLEKSRLLSDRFSAERPKGSFSTLEIQRTEQGDSAMYLCASSRGQIGELFFGEGSRLTVL.

The CDR3 loop is CASSYDRREKLFF. The CDR3 coding sequence is TGTGCCAGCAGTTATGACCGAAGGGAAAAACTGTTTTTT. V is TRBV6-6 and J is TRBJ1-4; D ambiguous. Germline V lookup: CDR1 MNHNY, CDR2 SVGAGI (reference sequence). Trimming stripped 3 bases from V and 8 bases from J, with 10 bases between. The CDR3 loop spans 13 amino acids.

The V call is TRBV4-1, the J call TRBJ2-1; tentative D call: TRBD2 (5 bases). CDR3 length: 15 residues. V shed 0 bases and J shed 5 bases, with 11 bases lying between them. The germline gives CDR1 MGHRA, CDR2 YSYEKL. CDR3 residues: CASSQDPGVNNEQFF. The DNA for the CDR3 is TGCGCCAGCAGCCAAGACCCCGGGGTGAACAATGAGCAGTTCTTC.

For the CDR3, the DNA is TGTGCCAGCAGAGGCGCTAGCACAGATACGCAGTATTTT. It is translated as CASRGASTDTQYF. This chain connects TRBV2 to TRBJ2-3; no clear D. Germline V gene sequence: CDR1 SNHLY, CDR2 FYNNEI. The CDR3 runs 13 residues. The germline V and J ends were trimmed by 6 bases and 0 bases, with 7 bases remaining between them.

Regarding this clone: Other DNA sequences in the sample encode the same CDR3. CDR3 bases: TGTGCCAGTAGTATGACAGGCAGCTCCTACAATGAGCAGTTCTTC. Amino acids: CASSMTGSSYNEQFF. This rearrangement joins TRBV19 to TRBJ2-1; weak D call: TRBD1 (6 bases). V lost 3 bases and J lost 0, with 9 bases in between. Germline lookup yields CDR1 LNHDA and CDR2 SQIVND (reference sequence). The length of the CDR3 is 15 residues.

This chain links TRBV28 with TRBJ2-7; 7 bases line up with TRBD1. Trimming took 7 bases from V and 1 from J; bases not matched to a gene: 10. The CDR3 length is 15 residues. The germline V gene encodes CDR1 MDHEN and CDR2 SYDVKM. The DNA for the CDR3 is TGTGCCAGCAACCCTGGCCCGGGACAGTCCTACGAGCAGTACTTC. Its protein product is CASNPGPGQSYEQYF.

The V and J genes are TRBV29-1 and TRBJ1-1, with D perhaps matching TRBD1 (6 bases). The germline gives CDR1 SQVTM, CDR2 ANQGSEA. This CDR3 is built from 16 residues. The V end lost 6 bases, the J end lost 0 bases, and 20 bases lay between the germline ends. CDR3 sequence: CSVERSTGTLNTEAFF. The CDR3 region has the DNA TGCAGCGTCGAACGTTCCACAGGGACCCTGAACACTGAAGCTTTCTTT.